A single sample gave rise to the 27 T cell receptor beta chains below, sequenced in a study of T cells in Graves' hyperthyroidism and ophthalmopathy. Template material for amplifying TCR beta CDR3 regions consisted of RNA transcripts. With the HTBI primer set, the TCR CDR3 went through a first round of RT-PCR. TCRdb reprocessed the multiplex PCR reads via MiXCR and lists one record per CDR3 protein. The sample contains hundreds of thousands of distinct CDR3 sequences, about 14% of which appear only once. The sequencing sample was made of blood. Every receptor here comes from a man younger than 30 with Graves' ophthalmopathy.

This clonotype was seen repeatedly, ten times or more. V usage is TRBV3-1 and J usage is TRBJ2-5; 8 nucleotides align to TRBD2. From germline, CDR1 is LGHDT and CDR2 YNNKEL (reference sequence). V trimming: 3 bases; J trimming: 5 bases; junction bases outside the gene matches: 5. CDR3 length: 14 amino acids. CDR3 sequence: CASSHSPGGETQYF. CDR3 DNA sequence: TGTGCCAGCAGCCACAGCCCGGGGGGGGAGACCCAGTACTTC.

This clonotype was seen at least ten times. This chain uses TRBV7-3 with TRBJ1-1; D remains ambiguous. CDR1 and CDR2 (germline): SGHTA, FQGTGA. Trimming cost V 6 bases and J 2 bases, with 13 bases left between them. This CDR3 is 14 amino acids long. For the CDR3, the DNA is TGTGCCAGCAGGGCGTCGAAAGCTAACACTGAAGCTTTCTTT. This gives the protein CASRASKANTEAFF.

This clonotype was recorded at least ten times. This chain links TRBV20-1 with TRBJ1-1, with a weak D call TRBD1 (6 bases). Between the trimmed V and J ends, which lost 6 bases and 1 base, there was a span of 12 bases. The CDR3 is made up of 13 amino acids. Germline CDR1 reads DFQATT; CDR2 reads SNEGSKA (reference sequence). The CDR3 sequence: CSATGPWNTEAFF. In DNA, the CDR3 is TGCAGTGCGACAGGCCCCTGGAACACTGAAGCTTTCTTT.

This clonotype has at least ten counts. The V gene is TRBV20-1, the J gene TRBJ2-1; D is unresolved. Deletions cut 2 bases from V and 0 bases from J, with 20 bases between. Per the germline V gene, CDR1 is DFQATT and CDR2 is SNEGSKA (reference sequence). The CDR3 contains 18 residues. This CDR3 reads CSARWTASWPSSYNEQFF. The CDR3, as DNA: TGCAGTGCTAGATGGACGGCCTCTTGGCCCAGCTCCTACAATGAGCAGTTCTTC.

This chain links TRBV24-1 with TRBJ2-1, with D perhaps TRBD2 (6 bases). The CDR3 length is 15 residues. CDR1 is KGHDR and CDR2 is SFDVKD in the germline V gene. With 0 bases removed from V and 3 bases from J, the gap between germline ends came to 8 bases. CDR3: CATSDLVGGYNEQFF. CDR3 in DNA: TGTGCCACCAGTGATTTGGTGGGAGGCTACAATGAGCAGTTCTTC.

This clonotype appeared a few times. The genes are TRBV24-1 and TRBJ1-2; 10 nucleotides agree with TRBD1. V was pared by 4 bases and J by 3 bases, with 7 bases of the junction left unmatched. This CDR3 is 16 amino acids long. The germline gives CDR1 KGHDR, CDR2 SFDVKD. DNA for the CDR3: TGTGCCACCAGTGACCCCGGGACAGGGGAATACTATGGCTACACCTTC. Its translation: CATSDPGTGEYYGYTF.

The CDR3 DNA reads as TGTGCCAGCAGTCCACTGAGGGGCGCAGCGGGAAAGCACGAGCAGTACTTC. Translation: CASSPLRGAAGKHEQYF. The V call is TRBV11-2, the J call TRBJ2-7; 7 bases match TRBD2. The germline V gene encodes CDR1 SGHAT and CDR2 FQNNGV. After removal of 6 bases from V and 5 bases from J, the junction contained 19 bases not matched to a gene. The CDR3 is made up of 17 amino acids.

The rearrangement joins TRBV5-6 to TRBJ1-6, with 9 bases identical to TRBD1. CDR1 and CDR2 (germline): SGHDT, YYEEEE. This CDR3 spans 15 amino acids. V lost 3 bases, J lost 6 bases, and 4 bases stayed unmatched. CDR3 sequence: CASSSQGAGNSPLHF. The CDR3 coding sequence is TGTGCCAGCAGCTCACAGGGGGCCGGTAATTCACCCCTCCACTTT.

Note on this clonotype: This may arise from a read error, as a much more abundant clone is one base away. The rearrangement links TRBV10-2 to TRBJ2-5; no clear D. Germline values: CDR1 WSHSY, CDR2 SAAADI. This CDR3 contains 12 residues. Between the trimmed V and J ends, which lost 8 bases and 5 bases, there was a span of 12 bases. CDR3 DNA: TGCGCCAGCCACGACGGTCCGGAGACCCAGTACTTC. Its protein is CASHDGPETQYF.

This clonotype has a count of ten or more. The J gene is TRBJ1-1, the V gene TRBV15, with D unclear. The germline gives CDR1 LNHNV, CDR2 YYDKDF (reference sequence). V shed 1 base and J shed 4 bases, with 10 bases lying between them. The CDR3 is 14 residues long. In DNA, the CDR3 is TGTGCCACCAGCAGAGTCGGTTATGGCACTGAAGCTTTCTTT. Its translation: CATSRVGYGTEAFF.

In its sample, this clonotype was seen many times. The genes are TRBV6-6 and TRBJ2-1, with 8 nucleotides matching TRBD1. The CDR3 length is 17 residues. V shed 0 bases, J shed 3 bases, and the junction held 7 bases outside the gene matches. Germline V gives CDR1 MNHNY, CDR2 SVGAGI (reference sequence). CDR3: CASSYSHTGTGYNEQFF. The CDR3 DNA sequence: TGTGCCAGCAGTTACTCCCACACCGGGACAGGCTACAATGAGCAGTTCTTC.

This clonotype was counted ten times or more. V and J are TRBV7-8 and TRBJ1-2, with unresolved D. This CDR3 spans 15 amino acids. CDR1 SGHVS and CDR2 FQNEAQ come from the germline V gene. V dropped 5 bases and J dropped 7 bases, with 20 bases sitting between them. The CDR3 coding sequence is TGTGCCAGCAGCCCCTCGGTGTCCGGCCTTCGTGGCTACACCTTC. It is translated as CASSPSVSGLRGYTF.

The table lists this clonotype with many counts. CDR3 nucleotides: TGTGCCAGCAGCTGGCCACTACAGGGGACGGACACTGAAGCTTTCTTT. Amino acids: CASSWPLQGTDTEAFF. V gene TRBV7-9 combines with J gene TRBJ1-1, with TRBD1 matching over 7 bases. Unmatched junction bases numbered 11, after V lost 4 bases and J lost 3 bases. The germline gives CDR1 SEHNR, CDR2 FQNEAQ (reference sequence). The CDR3 length is 16 residues.

This clonotype has at least ten counts. The rearrangement links TRBV4-1 to TRBJ2-1; D not resolved. The germline V gene encodes CDR1 MGHRA and CDR2 YSYEKL. CDR3 size: 12 residues. V lost 2 bases, J lost 8 bases, and 7 bases lay in between. The CDR3 reads CASSQKGHEQFF. In DNA, the CDR3 is TGCGCCAGCAGCCAAAAGGGCCATGAGCAGTTCTTC.

This clonotype appeared a few times. V is TRBV7-9 and J is TRBJ2-7; 9 bases agree with TRBD1. This CDR3 contains 14 residues. Losses at the gene ends were 3 bases for V and 3 bases for J; bases not matched to a gene: 3. From germline, CDR1 is SEHNR and CDR2 FQNEAQ (reference sequence). The CDR3 region is CASSLKGQGYEQYF. The CDR3 bases are TGTGCCAGCAGCTTGAAGGGACAGGGCTACGAGCAGTACTTC.

The chain has TRBV7-9 and TRBJ1-2, with 10 bases identical to TRBD1. With V trimmed by 5 bases and J by 4 bases, 10 bases remained unmatched. Germline V gives CDR1 SEHNR, CDR2 FQNEAQ (reference sequence). There are 16 residues in the CDR3. The CDR3 sequence: CASSRGRQGAGYGYTF. In nucleotides, the CDR3 is TGTGCCAGCAGCAGGGGGCGACAGGGGGCTGGCTATGGCTACACCTTC.

A few counts support this clonotype. The rearrangement links TRBV20-1 to TRBJ1-5; maybe TRBD1 (5 bases). Germline V gene lookup returns CDR1 DFQATT and CDR2 SNEGSKA (reference sequence). CDR3 length: 15 residues. The V and J ends lost 8 bases and 0 bases respectively, with 17 bases between them. The CDR3 region is CSTLGAAYSNQPQHF. The CDR3 nucleotides read TGCAGTACCCTTGGGGCGGCATATAGCAATCAGCCCCAGCATTTT.

CDR3 residues: CASSVDSATNEKLFF. The CDR3 DNA is TGTGCCAGCAGCGTAGATTCAGCAACTAATGAAAAACTGTTTTTT. The V and J genes are TRBV9 and TRBJ1-4; D is unresolved. This CDR3 is 15 amino acids long. The V gene's germline CDR1 is SGDLS and CDR2 YYNGEE. V lost 0 bases, J lost 0 bases, and 6 bases lay in between.

This clonotype was counted at least ten times. The rearrangement joins TRBV7-6 to TRBJ2-5; 9 bases fit TRBD2. Germline loops: CDR1 SGHVS, CDR2 FNYEAQ. V dropped 1 base and J dropped 5; count of bases not matched to a gene: 5. The CDR3 covers 15 residues. The CDR3 DNA follows: TGTGCCAGCAGCTTAGGGTTGCGGGAGGGGGAGACCCAGTACTTC. Translated, it gives CASSLGLREGETQYF.

The chain uses TRBV7-7 and TRBJ2-5; maybe TRBD2 (6 bases). CDR3 length equals 13 residues. Germline lookup yields CDR1 SSHAT and CDR2 FNYEAQ (reference sequence). The CDR3 loop is CASGSGTQETQYF. As DNA, the CDR3 is TGTGCTAGCGGCTCGGGGACCCAAGAGACCCAGTACTTC.

This clonotype was detected a few times. This chain joins TRBV19 and TRBJ1-5; D perhaps matches TRBD1 (6 bases). The CDR3 covers 15 residues. V shed 1 base and J shed 0 bases, with 7 bases lying between them. Per germline, CDR1 LNHDA and CDR2 SQIVND (reference sequence). The CDR3 sequence is CASSIGQDSNQPQHF. For the CDR3, the DNA is TGTGCCAGTAGTATAGGACAGGATAGCAATCAGCCCCAGCATTTT.

The rearrangement uses TRBV7-2 and TRBJ2-3; tentatively, D is TRBD2 (6 bases). Trimming took 10 bases from V and 2 from J, leaving 13 bases between them. Per the germline V gene, CDR1 is SGHTA and CDR2 is FQGNSA. CDR3 length: 13 residues. CDR3 nucleotides: TGTGCCATCCGGGACTCCCCCACAGATACGCAGTATTTT. This gives the protein CAIRDSPTDTQYF.

This chain links TRBV6-4 with TRBJ2-5; D call uncertain. The germline CDR1 and CDR2 sequences are MRHNA and SNTAGT. The CDR3 is 17 amino acids. Trimming removed 3 bases at V and 5 bases at J, with 22 bases between. The CDR3, as DNA: TGTGCCAGCAGTGAACCAACCCGCGGCACCCGGTTGGAGACCCAGTACTTC. Its translation is CASSEPTRGTRLETQYF.

In this sample, this clonotype turned up many times. This chain links TRBV18 with TRBJ1-1; tentative D call: TRBD1 (5 bases). This CDR3 spans 14 amino acids. The germline V gene has CDR1 KGHSH and CDR2 LQKENI. Deletions cut 3 bases from V and 3 bases from J, with 11 bases between. CDR3 nucleotides: TGTGCCAGCTCACCGTTTGACAGATACACTGAAGCTTTCTTT. Amino acids: CASSPFDRYTEAFF.

This clonotype was recorded only once. A much more abundant neighbour one base away suggests this may be a read error. V is TRBV4-1 and J is TRBJ2-3; 14 nucleotides agree with TRBD2. The germline CDR1 and CDR2 sequences are MGHRA and YSYEKL. J gave up 8 bases and V 2 bases, and 9 bases lay outside the gene matches. The length of the CDR3 is 17 residues. The DNA of the CDR3 is TGCGCCAGCAGCCAACAGACTAGCGGGGGGGCATCAGGTACGCAGTATTTT. Encoded protein: CASSQQTSGGASGTQYF.

This clonotype has ten or more counts. The J gene is TRBJ2-1, the V gene TRBV6-5, with 9 bases aligning to TRBD2. V was clipped by 2 bases and J by 7 bases; unmatched bases: 12. CDR1 and CDR2 (germline): MNHEY, SVGAGI. The CDR3 consists of 17 residues. CDR3 DNA: TGTGCCAGCAGTTACACTCCGGGAGCAGCGGGGGGTAATGAGCAGTTCTTC. Protein sequence: CASSYTPGAAGGNEQFF.

In its sample, this clonotype was seen many times. This sequence joins TRBV6-1 and TRBJ2-3, with D perhaps matching TRBD1 (6 bases). Between the trimmed V and J ends, which lost 3 bases and 4 bases, there was a span of 14 bases. CDR3 length: 15 residues. Germline V gene sequence: CDR1 MNHNS, CDR2 SASEGT. The CDR3 loop reads CASSESGAWADTQYF. As DNA, the CDR3 is TGTGCCAGCAGTGAGTCAGGGGCCTGGGCAGATACGCAGTATTTT.